This entry lists 20 T cell receptor beta chains sequenced from one sample in a study of T cells after posttransplantation cyclophosphamide. Clones were read by immunoSEQ multiplex PCR, and TCRdb kept only the in-frame ones, dropping some. Counted here are around 1,600 clones, about 77% occurring once; the ten biggest clones make up around 17%. Busulfan-fludarabine conditioning, marrow transplant, and cyclophosphamide on days +3 and +4 were administered. The starting material was CD4+ T cells sorted from PBMCs, obtained after allogeneic stem cell transplant with posttransplant cyclophosphamide. These receptors were taken from a male patient aged 45 to 59 who received an allogeneic stem cell transplant from an unrelated donor, was CMV-positive, and had acute GVHD only. Some of the T cells might come from the graft donor.

The chain recombines TRBV7-9 with TRBJ1-4; no definite D call. This CDR3 has 14 amino acids. V lost 8 bases to trimming and J lost 2 bases, with 12 bases between them. Germline V gene data show CDR1 as SEHNR and CDR2 as FQNEAQ (reference sequence). The CDR3 region has the DNA TGTGCCAGCGGCGCAGTCGGGACTAATGAAAAACTGTTTTTT. It translates to CASGAVGTNEKLFF.

The chain is built from TRBV19 and TRBJ2-4, with 7 bases lining up with TRBD1. V shed 6 bases and J 3 bases; nucleotides not matched to a gene: 2. The CDR3 runs to 13 residues. Germline CDR1 is LNHDA and CDR2 is SQIVND (reference sequence). Here the CDR3 DNA reads TGTGCCAGTAGAGGACAGGTCAAAAACATTCAGTACTTC. Translated: CASRGQVKNIQYF. Using reference TRBV19 and TRBJ2-4 for the parts outside the CDR3, the full variable domain is DGGITQSPKYLFRKEGQNVTLSCEQNLNHDAMYWYRQDPGQGLRLIYYSQIVNDFQKGDIAEGYSVSREKKESFPLTVTSAQKNPTAFYLCASRGQVKNIQYFGAGTRLSVL.

This clone has only a few counts. The J gene is TRBJ1-3, the V gene TRBV10-3, with 8 nucleotides matching TRBD1. Germline CDR1 and CDR2: ENHRY and SYGVKD. The V gene end was trimmed by 8 bases and the J gene end by 6 bases; junction bases not matched to a gene: 12. The CDR3 is 15 amino acids. CDR3 nucleotide sequence: TGTGCCATCTCCCCCGGACAGGGATTCTTAAACACCATATATTTT. It specifies CAISPGQGFLNTIYF.

A few counts support this clone. The chain employs TRBV15 and TRBJ2-6, with TRBD1 matching over 7 bases. The germline V gene encodes CDR1 LNHNV and CDR2 YYDKDF (reference sequence). V was clipped by 1 base and J by 4 bases; unmatched bases: 7. The length of the CDR3 is 17 residues. DNA for the CDR3: TGTGCCACCAGCAGAGGTAGGGGGCAGGCAGGGGCCAACGTCCTGACTTTC. As protein: CATSRGRGQAGANVLTF.

This rearrangement joins TRBV29-1 to TRBJ2-1; 11 bases agree with TRBD2. Germline-derived CDR1 and CDR2 are SQVTM and ANQGSEA. The CDR3 has 13 residues. The V and J ends lost 4 bases and 9 bases, in that order; junction bases with no gene match: 5. The CDR3 DNA follows: TGCAGCGTTGGGTCTAGCGGGGGGTTTGAGCAGTTCTTC. Protein product: CSVGSSGGFEQFF.

The chain links TRBV2 to TRBJ2-7; the D gene is possibly TRBD2 (6 bases). This CDR3 region has 14 residues. The V and J ends lost 3 bases and 4 bases respectively, with 13 bases between them. From germline, CDR1 is SNHLY and CDR2 FYNNEI. CDR3 sequence (DNA): TGTGCCAGCAGTGATAGGGCAGGGACTTACGAGCAGTACTTC. Amino acid sequence: CASSDRAGTYEQYF.

V gene TRBV18 combines with J gene TRBJ2-7; D may be TRBD1 (5 bases). Germline CDR1 KGHSH, CDR2 LQKENI. The CDR3 is made up of 13 amino acids. Trimming pared 4 bases from V and 0 bases from J, leaving 7 bases between. The CDR3 DNA is TGTGCCAGCTCACACGACAGCTCCTACGAGCAGTACTTC. Its translation is CASSHDSSYEQYF.

The V gene is TRBV18, the J gene TRBJ1-1; a weak D match, TRBD1 (6 bases). Germline V gene data show CDR1 as KGHSH and CDR2 as LQKENI. Trimming left V 0 bases short and J 2 bases short, with 13 bases between. CDR3 size: 16 residues. The CDR3 coding sequence is TGTGCCAGCTCACCACCCTCGCGGGGGGCAAACACTGAAGCTTTCTTT. Translation gives CASSPPSRGANTEAFF.

The chain carries TRBV5-1 and TRBJ2-1, with D perhaps matching TRBD2 (6 bases). Germline assignment: CDR1 SGHRS and CDR2 YFSETQ. Trimming left V 6 bases short and J 7 bases short, with 17 bases between. The CDR3 has 14 amino acids. The CDR3 DNA sequence: TGCGCCAGCACCGTGACCGCGGGGATTAATGAGCAGTTCTTC. Its translation is CASTVTAGINEQFF.

The chain has TRBV14 and TRBJ1-1; D perhaps matches TRBD1 (5 bases). The CDR3 has 13 residues. V was clipped by 0 bases and J by 5 bases, with 7 bases between them. Germline V gene lookup returns CDR1 SGHDN and CDR2 FVKESK. CDR3 sequence (DNA): TGTGCCAGCAGCCAAGAGGGGCGGACTGAAGCTTTCTTT. Translated: CASSQEGRTEAFF.

This sequence joins TRBV9 and TRBJ1-2, with D uncertain. The CDR3 totals 17 residues. Germline V CDR1 and CDR2: SGDLS, YYNGEE. Trimming pared 0 bases from V and 5 bases from J, leaving 20 bases between. The CDR3 bases are TGTGCCAGCAGCGTAGGGAGAAGTGCGCTGGAAGGATATGGCTACACCTTC. Translated, it gives CASSVGRSALEGYGYTF.

The chain employs TRBV7-3 and TRBJ2-5, with a possible D match to TRBD2 (6 bases). V was pared by 1 base and J by 5 bases, with 11 bases between. The CDR3 spans 14 residues. The germline CDR1 and CDR2 sequences are SGHTA and FQGTGA. The DNA for the CDR3 is TGTGCCAGCAGCTTAAATGGGGGGAGTGAGACCCAGTACTTC. This translates into CASSLNGGSETQYF.

In its sample, this clone was seen a few times. V and J are TRBV7-6 and TRBJ1-2; TRBD1 might be the D (6 bases). The CDR3 has 13 amino acids. V lost 9 bases and J lost 6, with 17 bases in between. Germline lookup yields CDR1 SGHVS and CDR2 FNYEAQ. CDR3 bases: TGTGCCAGTAGGGGGTTTGCACGCGATGGCTACACCTTC. This translates into CASRGFARDGYTF.

This clone was picked up a small number of times. A read error may be the cause here, since a much bigger clone is one base away. The chain couples TRBV7-6 to TRBJ2-1, with 7 bases matching TRBD1. This CDR3 is 16 amino acids long. The germline gives CDR1 SGHVS, CDR2 FNYEAQ. This CDR3 is CASSVGQASSYNDQFF. CDR3 coding DNA: TGTGCCAGCAGCGTCGGACAGGCAAGCTCCTACAATGATCAGTTCTTC.

The J gene is TRBJ2-2, the V gene TRBV28; D unclear. CDR3 length: 14 residues. V was shortened by 3 bases and J by 3 bases, with 8 bases between the two germline ends. The germline V gene has CDR1 MDHEN and CDR2 SYDVKM. The CDR3 loop reads CASSFLRDTGELFF. In nucleotides, the CDR3 is TGTGCCAGCAGTTTTCTTCGGGACACCGGGGAGCTGTTTTTT.

The rearrangement joins TRBV28 to TRBJ1-1, with TRBD1 matching over 9 bases. There are 13 residues in the CDR3. Germline CDR1 and CDR2: MDHEN and SYDVKM. V lost 6 bases, J lost 4 bases, and 3 bases stayed unmatched. The CDR3 protein is CASRGDRVTEAFF. The CDR3 DNA reads TGTGCCAGCAGGGGGGACAGGGTCACTGAAGCTTTCTTT.

V and J are TRBV18 and TRBJ2-2; perhaps TRBD1 as D (5 bases). Germline V CDR1 and CDR2: KGHSH, LQKENI. V dropped 6 bases and J dropped 0 bases, with 11 bases sitting between them. The CDR3 spans 15 residues. CDR3 amino acids: CASSSGYANTGELFF. The CDR3 DNA reads TGTGCCAGCTCGTCAGGGTACGCGAACACCGGGGAGCTGTTTTTT.

V gene TRBV11-2 combines with J gene TRBJ2-3, with TRBD2 matching over 11 bases. The V gene's germline CDR1 is SGHAT and CDR2 FQNNGV. The CDR3 is 14 amino acids. J lost 2 bases, V lost 8 bases, and 3 bases had no gene match. The CDR3, as DNA: TGTGCCAGCGGGACTAGCGGACACACAGATACGCAGTATTTT. Residues: CASGTSGHTDTQYF.

The chain carries TRBV5-1 and TRBJ2-1, with 7 bases identical to TRBD1. The CDR3 is made up of 12 amino acids. Germline lookup yields CDR1 SGHRS and CDR2 YFSETQ. Unmatched junction bases numbered 2, after V lost 4 bases and J lost 7 bases. CDR3 bases: TGCGCCAGCAGCCTGACAGGGAATGAGCAGTTCTTC. Translation gives CASSLTGNEQFF.

This clone has a handful of counts. V usage is TRBV7-6 and J usage is TRBJ1-2; the match to TRBD1 covers 10 bases. Germline loops: CDR1 SGHVS, CDR2 FNYEAQ. This CDR3 region has 13 residues. V trimming: 5 bases; J trimming: 8 bases; junction bases outside the gene matches: 5. The DNA for the CDR3 is TGTGCCAGCAGCCCCGGACAGGGGGAGGGCTACACCTTC. Protein sequence: CASSPGQGEGYTF.